The T cell receptor (beta chain) under discussion was sequenced for a study of cytomegalovirus exposure and HLA in healthy donors. About the research overall: Caucasian-associated ancestry cluster membership applied to about 83% of about 370 genotyped donors. Overall study findings and caveats: Analysis performed later found about 17,000 TCR beta sequences associated with HLA alleles at 0.05 false discovery rate. Accurate HLA-A and HLA-B prediction from TCR beta sequences was reported for most subjects. In an earlier analysis, most TCR beta V segments were productive about 90% or about 30% of the time.

The CDR3 is made up of 13 amino acids. With 6 bases removed from V and 2 bases from J, the gap between germline ends came to 11 bases. Looked up from germline, CDR1 is LNHDA and CDR2 is SQIVND (reference sequence). PCR involved 60 Vbeta and 13 Jbeta primers. TCRdb keeps only in-frame clones here, not all; method: immunoSEQ multiplex PCR. The sample gives 170,000 or so clones, roughly 90% of which show up once; 1.5% to 2% is in the top ten. About this clone: What it recognizes is unknown.

Sequences were obtained from PBMCs. The chain has TRBV19 and TRBJ2-7; possibly TRBD2 for D (5 bases). This clonotype was obtained from a woman younger than 30 in good health and CMV-seronegative. The CDR3 DNA sequence: TGTGCCAGTAGGGACTTCTCAACCTACGAGCAGTACTTC. Translation gives CASRDFSTYEQYF.